The T cell receptor (beta chain) under discussion was sequenced for a study of PD-L1 blockade in urothelial cancer. The CDR3 loop spans 13 amino acids. Trimming cost V 4 bases and J 7 bases, with 14 bases left between them. Germline CDR1 MGHRA, CDR2 YSYEKL. Profiled with immunoSEQ multiplex PCR; TCRdb holds only in-frame clones, not every one. The sample has 65,000 to 80,000 clones; around 84% are singletons. This chain links TRBV4-1 with TRBJ2-7, with D possibly being TRBD2 (6 bases). This sequence originates from a man aged 70 or older with urothelial cancer. Sample: PBMCs, taken around atezolizumab (anti-PD-L1) treatment. As DNA, the CDR3 is TGCGCCAGCAGCCGTTGGCGGGGCGAAGAGCAGTACTTC. Its protein is CASSRWRGEEQYF.